The 24 T cell receptor beta chains below all came from one sample that was sequenced in a study of vaccination and CD4 T cells after COVID-19. This sample's treatment: roughly ten-day PBMC culture with coronavirus spike peptide pools or control peptides (ViraFEST assay). Their target antigens are unknown. Cultured CD4+ T cell DNA underwent sequencing with the Oncomine TCR Beta short-read assay. TCRdb itself ran the PCR reads through MiXCR, one entry per CDR3 protein. The table shows about 11,000 distinct CDR3 sequences, with approximately 64% occurring only once. Sequencing was performed on CD4+ T cells from blood, cultured in vitro, taken before SARS-CoV-2 vaccination. The source of these receptors is a human donor who had recovered from COVID-19.

The V and J genes are TRBV19 and TRBJ2-2; D is perhaps TRBD1 (5 bases). This CDR3 has 15 residues. Germline V gives CDR1 LNHDA, CDR2 SQIVND (reference sequence). V was shortened by 3 bases and J by 7 bases, with 15 bases between the two germline ends. CDR3 loop: CASSIIDSSVGELFF. DNA of the CDR3: TGTGCCAGTAGTATCATCGACAGCTCGGTCGGGGAGCTGTTTTTT.

The chain combines TRBV15 with TRBJ1-4; D remains unclear. CDR3 length: 13 amino acids. Germline V gene lookup returns CDR1 LNHNV and CDR2 YYDKDF (reference sequence). Trimming shortened V by 0 bases and J by 7 bases, and 6 bases separated the two germline ends. The CDR3 region is CATSRDLGEKLFF. In DNA, the CDR3 is TGTGCCACCAGCAGAGATTTGGGTGAAAAACTGTTTTTT.

This clonotype came up a few times. The V gene is TRBV28, the J gene TRBJ1-5, with a weak D call TRBD1 (6 bases). The CDR3 covers 18 residues. Germline V gene sequence: CDR1 MDHEN, CDR2 SYDVKM. With 2 bases removed from V and 1 base from J, the gap between germline ends came to 18 bases. CDR3 region: CASSLKTGSWFSNQPQHF. Written as DNA, the CDR3 is TGTGCCAGCAGTTTAAAAACAGGGAGCTGGTTCAGCAATCAGCCCCAGCATTTT.

This clonotype was picked up one time. The rearrangement uses TRBV6-1 and TRBJ2-7, with D hard to call. The CDR3 runs 12 residues. V lost 8 bases, J lost 2 bases, and 10 bases lay in between. CDR1 MNHNS and CDR2 SASEGT come from the germline V gene. For the CDR3, the DNA is TGTGCCAGCGGGTACACCACCTACGAGCAGTACTTC. Residues: CASGYTTYEQYF.

Here the CDR3 reads CASSLRQGGNSPLHF. For the CDR3, the DNA is TGTGCCAGCAGCTTACGACAGGGAGGAAATTCACCCCTCCACTTT. The rearrangement links TRBV7-2 to TRBJ1-6, with 7 bases matching TRBD1. With V trimmed by 2 bases and J by 7 bases, 5 bases remained unmatched. Per germline, CDR1 SGHTA and CDR2 FQGNSA. The CDR3 extends over 15 amino acids.

The rearrangement links TRBV10-3 to TRBJ2-5; 12 nucleotides line up with TRBD2. The V and J ends lost 6 bases and 3 bases, in that order; junction bases with no gene match: 2. CDR3 length: 14 amino acids. Per the germline V gene, CDR1 is ENHRY and CDR2 is SYGVKD. Here the CDR3 DNA reads TGTGCCATCAGCCGGACTAGCGGGGAAGAGACCCAGTACTTC. Translating it yields CAISRTSGEETQYF.

This clonotype appeared a few times. V and J are TRBV6-1 and TRBJ1-1, with D tentatively TRBD1 (5 bases). Deletions cut 5 bases from V and 5 bases from J, with 18 bases between. Per germline, CDR1 MNHNS and CDR2 SASEGT. The length of the CDR3 is 15 residues. The DNA for the CDR3 is TGTGCCAGCAGTACCCCACGGGGCCTGGTGACTGAAGCTTTCTTT. Its translation: CASSTPRGLVTEAFF.

This chain connects TRBV20-1 to TRBJ1-2, with 8 bases matching TRBD1. V trimming: 6 bases; J trimming: 4 bases; junction bases outside the gene matches: 4. The CDR3 loop spans 12 amino acids. Germline loops: CDR1 DFQATT, CDR2 SNEGSKA (reference sequence). CDR3 coding DNA: TGCAGTGCAACGACAGGGGTCTATGGCTACACCTTC. This translates into CSATTGVYGYTF.

The chain couples TRBV5-1 to TRBJ2-2, with a possible D match to TRBD1 (5 bases). V lost 4 bases and J lost 1, with 8 bases in between. This CDR3 contains 14 residues. The germline V gene has CDR1 SGHRS and CDR2 YFSETQ. CDR3 nucleotide sequence: TGCGCCAGCAGCCAAACAGGGAACACCGGGGAGCTGTTTTTT. Its translation: CASSQTGNTGELFF. Looking up the rest from reference TRBV5-1 and TRBJ2-2 gives the full variable domain: KAGVTQTPRYLIKTRGQQVTLSCSPISGHRSVSWYQQTPGQGLQFLFEYFSETQRNKGNFPGRFSGRQFSNSRSEMNVSTLELGDSALYLCASSQTGNTGELFFGEGSRLTVL.

The chain has TRBV10-3 and TRBJ1-5, with D possibly TRBD1 on 6 matching bases. Germline CDR1 is ENHRY and CDR2 is SYGVKD. CDR3 length: 11 amino acids. V lost 6 bases to trimming and J lost 6 bases, with 6 bases between them. Here the CDR3 DNA reads TGTGCCATCAGGACAGGTCAGCCCCAGCATTTT. Translation: CAIRTGQPQHF.

This clonotype was picked up one time. The chain employs TRBV28 and TRBJ1-1; 9 bases align to TRBD1. The CDR3 is 17 amino acids. The V gene end was trimmed by 5 bases and the J gene end by 5 bases; junction bases not matched to a gene: 15. Germline V gene data show CDR1 as MDHEN and CDR2 as SYDVKM. DNA of the CDR3: TGTGCCAGCAGTACCGACATCTCCCGGGACAGGGTAACTGAAGCTTTCTTT. Translation gives CASSTDISRDRVTEAFF.

V gene TRBV7-8 combines with J gene TRBJ2-1, with D perhaps TRBD1 (5 bases). The V gene's germline CDR1 is SGHVS and CDR2 FQNEAQ. The CDR3 has 11 residues. V shed 5 bases and J shed 7 bases, with 6 bases lying between them. The CDR3 coding sequence is TGTGCCAGCAGCGACAGAAATGAGCAGTTCTTC. Residues: CASSDRNEQFF.

This clonotype was counted a few times. V and J are TRBV7-6 and TRBJ1-1; D gene ambiguous. This CDR3 is 15 amino acids long. CDR1 is SGHVS, CDR2 FNYEAQ, per germline. Deletions cut 3 bases from V and 1 base from J, with 12 bases between. The CDR3 is CASSLTIDGNTEAFF. In DNA, the CDR3 is TGTGCCAGCAGCTTGACTATCGACGGGAACACTGAAGCTTTCTTT. Filled out from reference TRBV7-6 and TRBJ1-1, the complete variable domain reads GAGVSQSPRYKVTKRGQDVALRCDPISGHVSLYWYRQALGQGPEFLTYFNYEAQQDKSGLPNDRFSAERPEGSISTLTIQRTEQRDSAMYRCASSLTIDGNTEAFFGQGTRLTVV.

The rearrangement links TRBV20-1 to TRBJ2-7; D unresolved. The CDR3 runs to 12 residues. V was shortened by 1 base and J by 6 bases, with 10 bases between the two germline ends. Germline CDR1 is DFQATT and CDR2 is SNEGSKA (reference sequence). The CDR3 DNA reads TGCAGTGCTAGAGGAGGAGCCTCCGAGCAGTACTTC. Translated, it gives CSARGGASEQYF.

The chain links TRBV7-9 to TRBJ2-3, with 7 bases lining up with TRBD2. Germline loops: CDR1 SEHNR, CDR2 FQNEAQ (reference sequence). The CDR3 has 15 residues. V lost 2 bases and J lost 4; bases outside the gene matches: 6. The CDR3 coding sequence is TGTGCCAGCAGCTTATATACTAGCGTATCAGATACGCAGTATTTT. It translates to CASSLYTSVSDTQYF.

The genes are TRBV7-3 and TRBJ2-3, with 7 bases matching TRBD2. J was trimmed by 1 base and V by 4 bases; bases with no gene match: 8. The CDR3 contains 16 residues. Looked up from germline, CDR1 is SGHTA and CDR2 is FQGTGA. CDR3 protein: CASSSLGGPGTDTQYF. The CDR3 region has the DNA TGTGCCAGCAGCTCTTTGGGAGGGCCCGGCACAGATACGCAGTATTTT.

The J gene is TRBJ2-2, the V gene TRBV20-1; no clear D. Germline V gives CDR1 DFQATT, CDR2 SNEGSKA (reference sequence). This CDR3 is 16 amino acids long. V lost 0 bases to trimming and J lost 3 bases, with 14 bases between them. CDR3 DNA sequence: TGCAGTGCTAGAGATAGTGCTTCAAAAGACACCGGGGAGCTGTTTTTT. Its translation: CSARDSASKDTGELFF.

The chain links TRBV2 to TRBJ1-5, with D possibly matching TRBD1 (6 bases). The V gene lost 6 bases and the J gene lost 3 bases, with 9 bases spanning the gap. CDR1 and CDR2 (germline): SNHLY, FYNNEI. This CDR3 has 13 residues. CDR3 coding DNA: TGTGCCAGCAGCCGGGACAACAATCAGCCCCAGCATTTT. It encodes CASSRDNNQPQHF.

The gene calls are TRBV7-9 and TRBJ2-5; 12 nucleotides align to TRBD1. With 0 bases clipped from V and 1 base from J, the junction kept 9 bases outside the gene matches. There are 19 residues in the CDR3. Germline lookup yields CDR1 SEHNR and CDR2 FQNEAQ (reference sequence). The CDR3 here is CASSLAGQGAYLGQETQYF. CDR3 DNA sequence: TGTGCCAGCAGCTTAGCGGGACAGGGGGCGTATTTGGGCCAAGAGACCCAGTACTTC.

The rearrangement uses TRBV7-2 and TRBJ1-6; 8 positions agree with TRBD1. This CDR3 is built from 16 residues. CDR1 and CDR2 (germline): SGHTA, FQGNSA. With V trimmed by 5 bases and J by 3 bases, 6 bases remained unmatched. CDR3 in amino acids: CASSAGQGFYNSPLHF. The CDR3 bases are TGTGCCAGCAGCGCAGGACAGGGTTTCTATAATTCACCCCTCCACTTT. The full variable domain, completed using reference TRBV7-2 and TRBJ1-6, is GAGVSQSPSNKVTEKGKDVELRCDPISGHTALYWYRQSLGQGLEFLIYFQGNSAPDKSGLPSDRFSAERTGGSVSTLTIQRTQQEDSAVYLCASSAGQGFYNSPLHFGNGTRLTVT.

This clonotype was detected only once. The CDR3 nucleotides read TGTGCCAGCAGCCCTAACGCACTAGCGGGAGGGTTCTACAATGAGCAGTTCTTC. Translated, it gives CASSPNALAGGFYNEQFF. The J gene is TRBJ2-1, the V gene TRBV7-3, with 13 bases lining up with TRBD2. The V and J ends lost 5 bases and 3 bases, in that order; junction bases with no gene match: 10. The CDR3 totals 18 residues. Germline V gene lookup returns CDR1 SGHTA and CDR2 FQGTGA.

CDR3: CSARRLAGGYYEQYF. The CDR3 DNA follows: TGCAGTGCTAGACGGCTAGCGGGAGGTTACTACGAGCAGTACTTC. The V gene is TRBV20-1, the J gene TRBJ2-7; 11 bases agree with TRBD2. V dropped 2 bases and J dropped 3; count of bases not matched to a gene: 6. The CDR3 loop spans 15 amino acids. CDR1 and CDR2 from the germline V gene are DFQATT and SNEGSKA (reference sequence).

This clonotype has only a few counts. The rearrangement joins TRBV7-6 to TRBJ2-3, with a tentative D call TRBD2 (5 bases). The germline CDR1 and CDR2 sequences are SGHVS and FNYEAQ. The CDR3 length is 15 residues. V gave up 5 bases and J gave up 3 bases, with 15 bases separating them. CDR3 region: CASSPGVGATDTQYF. For the CDR3, the DNA is TGTGCCAGCAGCCCCGGGGTGGGAGCTACAGATACGCAGTATTTT.

The rearrangement links TRBV20-1 to TRBJ1-5; perhaps TRBD1 as D (6 bases). CDR3 length: 19 amino acids. Germline V gene data show CDR1 as DFQATT and CDR2 as SNEGSKA (reference sequence). Trimming left V 1 base short and J 2 bases short, with 24 bases between. The CDR3 nucleotides are TGCAGTGCTAGAGCACTGAGGATGCGGGGGGCTAGGGGCAATCAGCCCCAGCATTTT. It translates to CSARALRMRGARGNQPQHF.